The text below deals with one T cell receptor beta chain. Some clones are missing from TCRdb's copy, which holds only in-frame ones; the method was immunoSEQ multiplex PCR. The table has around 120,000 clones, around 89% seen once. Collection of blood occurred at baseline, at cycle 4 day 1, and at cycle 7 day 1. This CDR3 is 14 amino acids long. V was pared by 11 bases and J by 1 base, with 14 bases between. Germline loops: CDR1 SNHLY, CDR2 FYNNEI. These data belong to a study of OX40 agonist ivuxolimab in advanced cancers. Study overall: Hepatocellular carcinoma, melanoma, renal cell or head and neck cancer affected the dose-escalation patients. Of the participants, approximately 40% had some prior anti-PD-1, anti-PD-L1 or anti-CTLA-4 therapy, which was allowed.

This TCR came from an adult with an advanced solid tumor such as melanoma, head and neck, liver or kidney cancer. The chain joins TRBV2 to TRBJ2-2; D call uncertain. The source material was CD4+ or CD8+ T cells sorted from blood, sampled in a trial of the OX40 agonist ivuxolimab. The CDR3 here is CASIWSENTGELFF. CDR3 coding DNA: TGTGCCTCAATCTGGTCGGAGAACACCGGGGAGCTGTTTTTT. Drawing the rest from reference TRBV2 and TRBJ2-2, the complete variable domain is EPEVTQTPSHQVTQMGQEVILRCVPISNHLYFYWYRQILGQKVEFLVSFYNNEISEKSEIFDDQFSVERPDGSNFTLKIRSTKLEDSAMYFCASIWSENTGELFFGEGSRLTVL.